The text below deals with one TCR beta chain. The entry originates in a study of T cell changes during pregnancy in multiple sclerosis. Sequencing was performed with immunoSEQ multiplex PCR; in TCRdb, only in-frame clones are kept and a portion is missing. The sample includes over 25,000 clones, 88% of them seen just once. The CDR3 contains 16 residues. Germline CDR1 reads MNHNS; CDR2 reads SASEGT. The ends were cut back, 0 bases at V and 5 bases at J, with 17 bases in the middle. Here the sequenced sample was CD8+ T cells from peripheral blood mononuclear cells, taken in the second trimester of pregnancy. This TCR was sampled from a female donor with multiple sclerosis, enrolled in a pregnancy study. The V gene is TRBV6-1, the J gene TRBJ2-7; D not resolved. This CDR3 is CASSEAFEVTGDEQYF. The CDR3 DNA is TGTGCCAGCAGTGAAGCGTTCGAGGTCACCGGCGACGAGCAGTACTTC.